The clone carrying this T cell receptor (beta chain) occurred once. The data originate from a study of control samples from healthy donors and cancer patients. Measured with immunoSEQ multiplex PCR; TCRdb has only the in-frame clones, and not every one. The sample has 45,000 to 60,000 clones; about 95% are singletons. This CDR3 contains 15 residues. Germline CDR1 reads ENHRY; CDR2 reads SYGVKD. Germline trimming cut 6 bases from V and 9 bases from J; bases unmatched to any gene: 11. The rearrangement links TRBV10-3 to TRBJ2-1; TRBD2 matches at 10 bases. The sequence came from a man under 40 in good health. Material: blood. The DNA for the CDR3 is TGTGCCATCAGCCGGAGCGGGAGGGGAAACTGTGAGCAGTTCTTC. Residues: CAISRSGRGNCEQFF.